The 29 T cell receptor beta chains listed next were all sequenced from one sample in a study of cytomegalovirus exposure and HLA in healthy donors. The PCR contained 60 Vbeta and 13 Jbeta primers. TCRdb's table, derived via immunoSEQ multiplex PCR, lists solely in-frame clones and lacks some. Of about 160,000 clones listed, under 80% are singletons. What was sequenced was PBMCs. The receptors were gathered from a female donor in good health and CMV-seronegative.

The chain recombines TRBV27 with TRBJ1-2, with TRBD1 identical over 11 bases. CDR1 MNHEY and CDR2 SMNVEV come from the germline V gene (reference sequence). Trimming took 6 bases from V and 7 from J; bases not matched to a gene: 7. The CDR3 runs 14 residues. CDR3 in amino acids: CASRRTGGMGGYTF. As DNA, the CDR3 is TGTGCCAGCAGAAGGACAGGGGGCATGGGTGGCTACACCTTC.

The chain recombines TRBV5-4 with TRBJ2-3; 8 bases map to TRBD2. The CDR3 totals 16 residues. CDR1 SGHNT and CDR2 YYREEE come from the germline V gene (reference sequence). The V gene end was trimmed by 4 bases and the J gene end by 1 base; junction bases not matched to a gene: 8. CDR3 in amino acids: CASSPGSGMGTDTQYF. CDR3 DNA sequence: TGTGCCAGCAGCCCGGGTAGCGGGATGGGCACAGATACGCAGTATTTT.

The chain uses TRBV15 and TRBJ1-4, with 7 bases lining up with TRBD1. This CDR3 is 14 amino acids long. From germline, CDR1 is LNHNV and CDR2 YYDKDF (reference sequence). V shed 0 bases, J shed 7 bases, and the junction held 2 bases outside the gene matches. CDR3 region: CATSRDDRVEKLFF. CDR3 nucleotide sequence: TGTGCCACCAGCAGAGACGACAGGGTTGAAAAACTGTTTTTT. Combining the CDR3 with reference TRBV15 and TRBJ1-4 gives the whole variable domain DAMVIQNPRYQVTQFGKPVTLSCSQTLNHNVMYWYQQKSSQAPKLLFHYYDKDFNNEADTPDNFQSRRPNTSFCFLDIRSPGLGDTAMYLCATSRDDRVEKLFFGSGTQLSVL.

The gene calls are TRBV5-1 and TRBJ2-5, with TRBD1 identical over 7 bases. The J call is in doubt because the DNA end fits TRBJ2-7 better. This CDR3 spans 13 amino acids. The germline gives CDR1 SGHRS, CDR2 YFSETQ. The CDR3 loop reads CASSLGDRNEQYF. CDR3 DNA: TGCGCCAGCAGCTTGGGGGACAGAAACGAGCAGTACTTC.

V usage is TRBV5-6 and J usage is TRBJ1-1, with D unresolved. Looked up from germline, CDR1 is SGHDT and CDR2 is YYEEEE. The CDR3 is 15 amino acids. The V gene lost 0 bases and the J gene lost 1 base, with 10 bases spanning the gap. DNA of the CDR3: TGTGCCAGCAGCTTGGTGGGTCGGGGGAACACTGAAGCTTTCTTT. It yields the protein CASSLVGRGNTEAFF.

CDR3 in amino acids: CASSNEGQGIDTQYF. As DNA, the CDR3 is TGCGCCAGCAGCAACGAGGGGCAGGGGATAGATACGCAGTATTTT. The rearrangement links TRBV5-1 to TRBJ2-3; maybe TRBD1 (6 bases). Trimming removed 4 bases at V and 5 bases at J, with 17 bases between. The germline CDR1 and CDR2 sequences are SGHRS and YFSETQ. This CDR3 has 15 residues. Filled out from reference TRBV5-1 and TRBJ2-3, the complete variable domain reads KAGVTQTPRYLIKTRGQQVTLSCSPISGHRSVSWYQQTPGQGLQFLFEYFSETQRNKGNFPGRFSGRQFSNSRSEMNVSTLELGDSALYLCASSNEGQGIDTQYFGPGTRLTVL.

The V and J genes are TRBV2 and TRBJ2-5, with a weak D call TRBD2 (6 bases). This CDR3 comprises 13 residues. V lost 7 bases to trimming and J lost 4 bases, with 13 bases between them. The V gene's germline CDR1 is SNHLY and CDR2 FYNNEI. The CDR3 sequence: CASNRWEVETQYF. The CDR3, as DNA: TGTGCCAGCAACCGATGGGAGGTAGAGACCCAGTACTTC. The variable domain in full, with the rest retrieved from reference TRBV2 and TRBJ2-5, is EPEVTQTPSHQVTQMGQEVILRCVPISNHLYFYWYRQILGQKVEFLVSFYNNEISEKSEIFDDQFSVERPDGSNFTLKIRSTKLEDSAMYFCASNRWEVETQYFGPGTRLLVL.

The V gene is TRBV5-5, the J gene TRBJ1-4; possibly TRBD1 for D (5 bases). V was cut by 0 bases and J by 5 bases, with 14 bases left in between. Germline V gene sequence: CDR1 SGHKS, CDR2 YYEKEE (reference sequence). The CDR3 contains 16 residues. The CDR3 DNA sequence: TGTGCCAGCAGCTTGGATCTCGGGGGGACGAATGAAAAACTGTTTTTT. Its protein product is CASSLDLGGTNEKLFF.

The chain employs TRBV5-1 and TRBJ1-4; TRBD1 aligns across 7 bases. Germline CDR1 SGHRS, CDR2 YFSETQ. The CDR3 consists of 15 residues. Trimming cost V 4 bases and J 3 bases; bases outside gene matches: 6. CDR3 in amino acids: CASSLMTGSNEKLFF. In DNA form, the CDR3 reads TGCGCCAGCAGCCTAATGACAGGGTCTAATGAAAAACTGTTTTTT. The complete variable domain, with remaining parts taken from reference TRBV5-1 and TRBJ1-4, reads KAGVTQTPRYLIKTRGQQVTLSCSPISGHRSVSWYQQTPGQGLQFLFEYFSETQRNKGNFPGRFSGRQFSNSRSEMNVSTLELGDSALYLCASSLMTGSNEKLFFGSGTQLSVL.

The CDR3 sequence: CASSLGQGKSWRAFF. In DNA form, the CDR3 reads TGTGCCAGCAGTTTAGGACAGGGGAAATCCTGGCGGGCTTTCTTT. The chain employs TRBV27 and TRBJ1-1, with 9 bases that match TRBD1. J was trimmed by 11 bases and V by 2 bases; bases with no gene match: 12. CDR1 and CDR2 (germline): MNHEY, SMNVEV (reference sequence). The CDR3 has 15 amino acids.

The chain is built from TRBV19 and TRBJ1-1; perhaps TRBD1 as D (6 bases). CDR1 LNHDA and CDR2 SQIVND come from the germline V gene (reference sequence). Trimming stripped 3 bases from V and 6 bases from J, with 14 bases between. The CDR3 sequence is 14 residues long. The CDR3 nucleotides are TGTGCCAGTAGTATTATACAGGGTTGGGCTGAAGCTTTCTTT. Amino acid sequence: CASSIIQGWAEAFF.

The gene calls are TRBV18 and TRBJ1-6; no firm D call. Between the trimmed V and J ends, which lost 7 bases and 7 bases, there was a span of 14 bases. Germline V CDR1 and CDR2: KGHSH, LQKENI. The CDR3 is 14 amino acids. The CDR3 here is CASCLQSQNSPLHF. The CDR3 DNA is TGTGCCAGCTGCCTACAGAGCCAAAATTCACCCCTCCACTTT.

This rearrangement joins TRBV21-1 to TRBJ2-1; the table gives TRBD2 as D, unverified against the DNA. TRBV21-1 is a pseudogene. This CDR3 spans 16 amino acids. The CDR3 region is CASSSTNHSSYNEQFF. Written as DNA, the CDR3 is TGTGCCAGCAGCAGCACTAACCATAGCTCCTACAATGAGCAGTTCTTC.

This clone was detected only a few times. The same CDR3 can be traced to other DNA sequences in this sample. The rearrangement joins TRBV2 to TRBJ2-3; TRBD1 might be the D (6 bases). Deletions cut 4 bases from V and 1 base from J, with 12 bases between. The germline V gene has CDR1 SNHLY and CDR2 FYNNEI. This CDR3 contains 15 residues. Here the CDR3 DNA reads TGTGCCAGCAGTGGAAGGGCAGGGGGCACAGATACGCAGTATTTT. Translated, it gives CASSGRAGGTDTQYF. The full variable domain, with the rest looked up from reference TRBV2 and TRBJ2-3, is EPEVTQTPSHQVTQMGQEVILRCVPISNHLYFYWYRQILGQKVEFLVSFYNNEISEKSEIFDDQFSVERPDGSNFTLKIRSTKLEDSAMYFCASSGRAGGTDTQYFGPGTRLTVL.

CDR3 in amino acids: CASRTSGKSQETQYF. Written as DNA, the CDR3 is TGTGCCAGCAGGACTAGCGGGAAGTCCCAAGAGACCCAGTACTTC. The chain uses TRBV11-1 and TRBJ2-5; 11 bases agree with TRBD2. CDR1 is SGHAT, CDR2 FQDESV, per germline (reference sequence). The CDR3 runs 15 residues. J lost 1 base, V lost 6 bases, and 4 bases had no gene match.

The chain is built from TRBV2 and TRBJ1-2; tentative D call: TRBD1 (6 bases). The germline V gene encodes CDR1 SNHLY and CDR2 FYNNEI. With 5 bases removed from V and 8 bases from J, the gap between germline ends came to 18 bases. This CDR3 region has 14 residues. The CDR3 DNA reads TGTGCCAGCAGTATCAGACAGGACGTCTACGGCTACACCTTC. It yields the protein CASSIRQDVYGYTF.

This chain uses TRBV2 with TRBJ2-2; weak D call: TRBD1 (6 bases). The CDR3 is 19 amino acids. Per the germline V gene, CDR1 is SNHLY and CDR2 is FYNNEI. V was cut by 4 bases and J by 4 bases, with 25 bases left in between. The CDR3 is CASSVLVLATGPSTGELFF. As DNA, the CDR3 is TGTGCCAGCAGTGTTTTGGTTCTCGCGACAGGTCCTAGCACCGGGGAGCTGTTTTTT.

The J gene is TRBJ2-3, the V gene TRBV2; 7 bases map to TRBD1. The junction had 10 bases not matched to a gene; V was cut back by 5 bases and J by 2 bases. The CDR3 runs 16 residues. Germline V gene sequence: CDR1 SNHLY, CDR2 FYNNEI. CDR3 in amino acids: CASSTGQVTFTDTQYF. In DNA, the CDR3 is TGTGCCAGCAGTACTGGACAGGTTACCTTCACAGATACGCAGTATTTT.

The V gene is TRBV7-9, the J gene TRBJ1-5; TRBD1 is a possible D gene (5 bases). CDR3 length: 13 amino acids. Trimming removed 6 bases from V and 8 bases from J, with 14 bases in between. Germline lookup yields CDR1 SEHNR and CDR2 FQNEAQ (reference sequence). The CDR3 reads CASRRVLGEPQHF. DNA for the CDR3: TGTGCCAGCAGAAGAGTCCTAGGGGAGCCCCAGCATTTT.

DNA of the CDR3: TGTGCCAGCAGTCCTGACAGGGGGTGGCAGCCCCAGCATTTT. Protein product: CASSPDRGWQPQHF. The chain couples TRBV6-6 to TRBJ1-5, with TRBD1 identical over 9 bases. V dropped 5 bases and J dropped 7; count of bases not matched to a gene: 6. The CDR3 covers 14 residues. Germline CDR1 is MNHNY and CDR2 is SVGAGI (reference sequence).

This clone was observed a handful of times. CDR3 sequence reads: CAWRPWGESYGYTF. CDR3 in DNA: TGTGCCTGGAGGCCATGGGGGGAAAGCTATGGCTACACCTTC. The chain combines TRBV30 with TRBJ1-2; possible D gene TRBD1, 5 bases. Germline CDR1 and CDR2: GTSNPN and SVGIG (reference sequence). The CDR3 sequence is 14 residues long. V lost 3 bases, J lost 4 bases, and 15 bases lay in between.

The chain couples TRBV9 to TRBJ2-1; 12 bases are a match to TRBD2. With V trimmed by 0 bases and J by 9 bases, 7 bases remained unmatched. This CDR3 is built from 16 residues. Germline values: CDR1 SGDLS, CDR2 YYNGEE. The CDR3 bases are TGTGCCAGCAGCGTAGTTTCTAGCGGGAGGGTCCGTGAGCAGTTCTTC. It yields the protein CASSVVSSGRVREQFF. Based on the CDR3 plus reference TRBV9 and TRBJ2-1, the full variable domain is DSGVTQTPKHLITATGQRVTLRCSPRSGDLSVYWYQQSLDQGLQFLIQYYNGEERAKGNILERFSAQQFPDLHSELNLSSLELGDSALYFCASSVVSSGRVREQFFGPGTRLTVL.

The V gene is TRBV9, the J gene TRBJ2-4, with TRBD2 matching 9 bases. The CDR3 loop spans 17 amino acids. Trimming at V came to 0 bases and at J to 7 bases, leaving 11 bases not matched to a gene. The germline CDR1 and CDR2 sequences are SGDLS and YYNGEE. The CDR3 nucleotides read TGTGCCAGCAGCGTAGAGGGTAGCGGGGGTAGAGGGAACATTCAGTACTTC. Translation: CASSVEGSGGRGNIQYF. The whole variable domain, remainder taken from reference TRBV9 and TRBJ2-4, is DSGVTQTPKHLITATGQRVTLRCSPRSGDLSVYWYQQSLDQGLQFLIQYYNGEERAKGNILERFSAQQFPDLHSELNLSSLELGDSALYFCASSVEGSGGRGNIQYFGAGTRLSVL.

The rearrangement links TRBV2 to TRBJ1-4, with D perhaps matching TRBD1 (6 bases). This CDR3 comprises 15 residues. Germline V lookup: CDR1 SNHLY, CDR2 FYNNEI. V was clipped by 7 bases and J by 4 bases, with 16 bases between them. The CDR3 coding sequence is TGTGCCAGCACGAGCCAAGGACAGATTAATGAAAAACTGTTTTTT. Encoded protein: CASTSQGQINEKLFF.

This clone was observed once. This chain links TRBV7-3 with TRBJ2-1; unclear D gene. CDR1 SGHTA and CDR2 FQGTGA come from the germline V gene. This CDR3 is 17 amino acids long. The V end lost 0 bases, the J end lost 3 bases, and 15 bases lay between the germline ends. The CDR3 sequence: CASSLTSGNTIYNEQFF. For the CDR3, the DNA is TGTGCCAGCAGCTTAACGTCAGGAAATACAATCTACAATGAGCAGTTCTTC. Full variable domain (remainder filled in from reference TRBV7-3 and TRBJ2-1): GAGVSQTPSNKVTEKGKYVELRCDPISGHTALYWYRQSLGQGPEFLIYFQGTGAADDSGLPNDRFFAVRPEGSVSTLKIQRTERGDSAVYLCASSLTSGNTIYNEQFFGPGTRLTVL.

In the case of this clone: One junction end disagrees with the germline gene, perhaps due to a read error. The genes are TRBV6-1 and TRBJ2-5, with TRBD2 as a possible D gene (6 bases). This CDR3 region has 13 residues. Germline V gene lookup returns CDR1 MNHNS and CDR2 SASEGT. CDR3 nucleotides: TGTGCCAGCAGAGAAGGGACTCCGGAGACCCAGTACTTC. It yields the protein CASREGTPETQYF.

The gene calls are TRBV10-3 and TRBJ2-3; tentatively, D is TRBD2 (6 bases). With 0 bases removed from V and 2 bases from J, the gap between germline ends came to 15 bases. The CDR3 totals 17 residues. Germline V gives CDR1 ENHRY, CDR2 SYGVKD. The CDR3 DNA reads TGTGCCATCAGTGAGTCTGTTTTGGGAGGACTCACAGATACGCAGTATTTT. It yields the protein CAISESVLGGLTDTQYF.

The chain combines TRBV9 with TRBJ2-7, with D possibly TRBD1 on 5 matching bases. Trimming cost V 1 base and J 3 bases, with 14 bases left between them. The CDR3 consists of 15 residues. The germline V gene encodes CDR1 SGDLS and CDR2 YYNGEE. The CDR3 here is CASSVRSGQNYEQYF. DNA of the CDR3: TGTGCCAGCAGCGTAAGATCAGGGCAGAACTACGAGCAGTACTTC.

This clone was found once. CDR3 sequence reads: CAWSSSANTGELFF. The DNA of the CDR3 is TGTGCCTGGTCCTCCAGCGCGAACACCGGGGAGCTGTTTTTT. This chain uses TRBV30 with TRBJ2-2; D is ambiguous. V was cut by 5 bases and J by 0 bases, with 10 bases left in between. The CDR3 loop spans 14 amino acids. The germline V gene encodes CDR1 GTSNPN and CDR2 SVGIG (reference sequence).